Presented here are 4 T cell receptor beta chains from one specimen sequenced in a study of OX40 agonist ivuxolimab in advanced cancers. Profiling relied on immunoSEQ multiplex PCR, and the TCRdb table lists in-frame clones only, not all of them. The sample consists of 65,000 to 80,000 clones, roughly 90% of them appearing once. The sample consisted of CD4+ or CD8+ T cells sorted from blood, taken in a trial of the OX40 agonist ivuxolimab. The receptors derive from an adult with an advanced solid tumor such as melanoma, head and neck, liver or kidney cancer.

For the CDR3, the DNA is TGCAGCGTTAAGTTCGGGAGCTCCTACGAGCAGTACTTC. Its protein is CSVKFGSSYEQYF. This rearrangement joins TRBV29-1 to TRBJ2-7, with D maybe TRBD2 (6 bases). The V end lost 5 bases, the J end lost 0 bases, and 11 bases lay between the germline ends. The CDR3 extends over 13 amino acids. CDR1 and CDR2 (germline): SQVTM, ANQGSEA.

The chain combines TRBV7-6 with TRBJ1-3; TRBD1 is a possible D gene (5 bases). The CDR3 consists of 16 residues. CDR1 and CDR2 (germline): SGHVS, FNYEAQ. Trimming pared 5 bases from V and 6 bases from J, leaving 20 bases between. The CDR3 bases are TGTGCCAGCAGCCTGACTGGGACGAGGTCGGTAAACACCATATATTTT. It codes for CASSLTGTRSVNTIYF.

This rearrangement joins TRBV13 to TRBJ2-5; TRBD2 agrees at 9 bases. Germline V gives CDR1 PRHDT, CDR2 FYEKMQ (reference sequence). The length of the CDR3 is 17 residues. V was pared by 3 bases and J by 5 bases, with 13 bases of the junction left unmatched. This chain's CDR3 is CASSFQGRGGPRETQYF. The CDR3 region has the DNA TGTGCCAGCAGCTTTCAGGGGCGGGGGGGCCCCCGGGAGACCCAGTACTTC.

The J gene is TRBJ2-1, the V gene TRBV20-1; D might be TRBD1 or TRBD2, each matching 6 bases. Germline V gene lookup returns CDR1 DFQATT and CDR2 SNEGSKA (reference sequence). CDR3 length: 11 residues. DNA for the CDR3: TGCAAAGAAGGGGGGAACAATGAGCAGTTCTTC. Residues: CKEGGNNEQFF.